This T cell receptor (beta chain) emerged from a study of radiotherapy plus CTLA-4 blockade in lung cancer. A remark on this clone: Its antigen is undetermined.

Measured with immunoSEQ multiplex PCR; TCRdb has only the in-frame clones, and not every one. Here the sample spans about 95,000 clones, more than 75% being singletons. The V end was cut by 4 bases, the J end by 0 bases, with 9 bases between. Germline CDR1 is SGDLS and CDR2 is YYNGEE. The CDR3 is 14 amino acids. Focal radiation with ipilimumab CTLA-4 blockade was given to patients with chemo-refractory metastatic non-small-cell lung cancer. Study findings and constraints: Together with interferon-beta, which increased in serum after radiation, early dynamic changes in blood T cell clones were reportedly the best predictors of response. In blood, after radiotherapy plus ipilimumab, tumor-derived TCR clones expanded.

The V gene is TRBV9, the J gene TRBJ2-3, with D uncertain. This clonotype was obtained from a human donor with non-small cell lung cancer who had a partial response to radiotherapy plus ipilimumab. This specimen was peripheral blood, taken from a patient treated with radiotherapy plus ipilimumab. CDR3 sequence (DNA): TGTGCCAGCAGCCCTGACACTAGCACAGATACGCAGTATTTT. It translates to CASSPDTSTDTQYF.